These 30 T cell receptor beta chains were sequenced from one sample in a study of long-term antiretroviral therapy in people with HIV. The authors ran the immunoSEQ assay, v3.0, at survey level. Profiled with immunoSEQ multiplex PCR; TCRdb holds only in-frame clones, not every one. Found here are 20,000 to 25,000 clones, 85% of them singletons; the top ten hold 10% to 15%. This specimen consisted of unsorted PBMCs, obtained 1.6 years after starting antiretroviral therapy. Source of these receptors: a man in his forties with HIV.

This chain links TRBV5-1 with TRBJ1-2, with 8 bases identical to TRBD1. The CDR3 is made up of 16 amino acids. The germline gives CDR1 SGHRS, CDR2 YFSETQ. Germline trimming cut 0 bases from V and 4 bases from J; bases unmatched to any gene: 8. The CDR3 bases are TGCGCCAGCAGCTTGGAATATACAGGGGGTGCCTATGGCTACACCTTC. Translating gives CASSLEYTGGAYGYTF.

The chain uses TRBV5-1 and TRBJ2-1; 8 bases match TRBD1. The CDR3 runs to 12 residues. Looked up from germline, CDR1 is SGHRS and CDR2 is YFSETQ. V lost 3 bases and J lost 7; bases outside the gene matches: 0. In DNA form, the CDR3 reads TGCGCCAGCAGCTGGACAGGGAATGAGCAGTTCTTC. Its protein is CASSWTGNEQFF.

This chain uses TRBV27 with TRBJ1-1, with 9 positions matching TRBD1. The CDR3 length is 15 residues. Losses at the gene ends were 4 bases for V and 4 bases for J; bases not matched to a gene: 7. In germline, CDR1 is MNHEY, CDR2 SMNVEV (reference sequence). The CDR3 loop reads CASSYRTGEFTEAFF. The DNA of the CDR3 is TGTGCCAGCAGTTATCGGACAGGGGAGTTCACTGAAGCTTTCTTT.

This CDR3 is CASSTGSSGNTIYF. CDR3 DNA sequence: TGTGCCAGTTCTACAGGGAGCTCTGGAAACACCATATATTTT. The chain joins TRBV19 to TRBJ1-3, with a weak D call TRBD1 (6 bases). This CDR3 has 14 amino acids. Trimming left V 8 bases short and J 0 bases short, with 11 bases between. Germline-derived CDR1 and CDR2 are LNHDA and SQIVND (reference sequence).

The sample holds one count of this clone. The chain combines TRBV27 with TRBJ1-5; D is uncertain. CDR1 is MNHEY and CDR2 is SMNVEV in the germline V gene (reference sequence). The CDR3 extends over 18 amino acids. V lost 3 bases, J lost 4 bases, and 22 bases lay in between. CDR3 region: CASSLFPIGGNGNQPQHF. For the CDR3, the DNA is TGTGCCAGCAGTTTGTTCCCCATAGGCGGGAATGGGAATCAGCCCCAGCATTTT.

The sample holds a few counts of this clone. This sequence joins TRBV5-1 and TRBJ2-5; no clear D gene. From germline, CDR1 is SGHRS and CDR2 YFSETQ. The CDR3 contains 14 residues. V was clipped by 3 bases and J by 0 bases, with 9 bases between them. CDR3 in amino acids: CASSSNLYQETQYF. DNA of the CDR3: TGCGCCAGCAGCTCTAACTTGTACCAAGAGACCCAGTACTTC.

V is TRBV28 and J is TRBJ1-1; TRBD1 matches 7 bases. Germline V gene sequence: CDR1 MDHEN, CDR2 SYDVKM. The J segment lost 1 base and the V segment lost 5 bases, leaving 4 bases of the junction unmatched. CDR3 length: 14 residues. The CDR3 reads CASSRTGGNTEAFF. CDR3 nucleotide sequence: TGTGCCAGCAGTCGGACAGGAGGGAACACTGAAGCTTTCTTT. Combining the CDR3 with reference TRBV28 and TRBJ1-1 gives the whole variable domain DVKVTQSSRYLVKRTGEKVFLECVQDMDHENMFWYRQDPGLGLRLIYFSYDVKMKEKGDIPEGYSVSREKKERFSLILESASTNQTSMYLCASSRTGGNTEAFFGQGTRLTVV.

This chain connects TRBV7-6 to TRBJ2-2; D unresolved. CDR1 SGHVS and CDR2 FNYEAQ come from the germline V gene. The CDR3 consists of 11 residues. V was clipped by 3 bases and J by 4 bases, with 0 bases between them. CDR3 sequence reads: CASSFTGELFF. CDR3 bases: TGTGCCAGCAGCTTCACCGGGGAGCTGTTTTTT.

The gene calls are TRBV13 and TRBJ1-2, with D tentatively TRBD1 (5 bases). CDR3 length: 17 amino acids. Looked up from germline, CDR1 is PRHDT and CDR2 is FYEKMQ (reference sequence). The ends were cut back, 3 bases at V and 0 bases at J, with 17 bases in the middle. The CDR3 loop reads CASSLGRSARANYGYTF. As DNA, the CDR3 is TGTGCCAGCAGCTTGGGGCGTAGCGCCCGAGCTAACTATGGCTACACCTTC.

This clone was seen only once. The rearrangement joins TRBV27 to TRBJ2-3; D remains ambiguous. Per germline, CDR1 MNHEY and CDR2 SMNVEV (reference sequence). This CDR3 has 17 residues. Trimming took 2 bases from V and 2 from J, leaving 17 bases between them. CDR3 DNA: TGTGCCAGCAGTTTAATCCCCAGTTTGGCCAACACAGATACGCAGTATTTT. It specifies CASSLIPSLANTDTQYF.

This chain joins TRBV18 and TRBJ1-1; TRBD1 might be the D (6 bases). This CDR3 region has 14 residues. The V gene lost 3 bases and the J gene lost 1 base, with 9 bases spanning the gap. CDR1 is KGHSH, CDR2 LQKENI, per germline. The CDR3 DNA follows: TGTGCCAGCTCACCGTCGGGGGCGAACACTGAAGCTTTCTTT. This encodes CASSPSGANTEAFF.

This clone was counted only a few times. CDR3 DNA: TGTGCCAGCAGCTCGGACAGCCTAGAAGCTTTCTTT. Protein product: CASSSDSLEAFF. The chain joins TRBV7-9 to TRBJ1-1, with a tentative D call TRBD1 (6 bases). This CDR3 has 12 residues. Germline values: CDR1 SEHNR, CDR2 FQNEAQ (reference sequence). The V end lost 4 bases, the J end lost 8 bases, and 11 bases lay between the germline ends.

This clone was seen a single time. The chain has TRBV6-8 and TRBJ1-6; possibly TRBD1 for D (5 bases). Germline lookup yields CDR1 MNHGY and CDR2 SAAAGT. V was cut by 7 bases and J by 9 bases, with 34 bases left in between. CDR3 size: 20 residues. Here the CDR3 DNA reads TGTGCCAGCACAAAGCAGTTCGGGACGGATTTGAAGCCCTATGGTTCACCCCTCCACTTT. Translating it yields CASTKQFGTDLKPYGSPLHF.

The rearrangement links TRBV4-1 to TRBJ2-7, with 10 bases that match TRBD1. Germline CDR1 MGHRA, CDR2 YSYEKL. V shed 4 bases and J 5 bases; nucleotides not matched to a gene: 5. This CDR3 region has 14 residues. Written as DNA, the CDR3 is TGCGCCAGCAGCCTCCGGGACAGGGGTCACGAGCAGTACTTC. This codes for CASSLRDRGHEQYF.

This chain connects TRBV2 to TRBJ1-5; D is undetermined. V shed 2 bases and J shed 7 bases, with 12 bases lying between them. Germline V gene data show CDR1 as SNHLY and CDR2 as FYNNEI. This CDR3 comprises 14 residues. CDR3 residues: CASSEIGVGQPQHF. The CDR3 coding sequence is TGTGCCAGCAGTGAAATCGGCGTAGGCCAGCCCCAGCATTTT.

The CDR3 DNA reads TGTGCCAGCTGGCAGGGTGTGACCGGGGAGCTGTTTTTT. Translating it yields CASWQGVTGELFF. The rearrangement joins TRBV6-5 to TRBJ2-2, with D perhaps matching TRBD1 (5 bases). This CDR3 contains 13 residues. Germline-derived CDR1 and CDR2 are MNHEY and SVGAGI. V was cut by 8 bases and J by 5 bases, with 12 bases left in between.

The chain carries TRBV19 and TRBJ1-2, with D tentatively TRBD1 (6 bases). Germline V gene sequence: CDR1 LNHDA, CDR2 SQIVND (reference sequence). The CDR3 contains 13 residues. V was clipped by 3 bases and J by 4 bases, with 9 bases between them. CDR3 protein: CASSMGHLYGYTF. DNA for the CDR3: TGTGCCAGTAGTATGGGACACCTCTATGGCTACACCTTC.

V usage is TRBV25-1 and J usage is TRBJ2-3; 7 bases match TRBD2. Germline assignment: CDR1 MGHDK and CDR2 SYGVNS. The ends lost 8 bases at V and 4 bases at J; junction bases unmatched: 6. The CDR3 is 13 residues long. The CDR3, as DNA: TGTGCCAGCTCCCGACTAGCATCAGATACGCAGTATTTT. Amino acid sequence: CASSRLASDTQYF.

This chain connects TRBV6-5 to TRBJ2-1; 10 bases fit TRBD1. The germline V gene encodes CDR1 MNHEY and CDR2 SVGAGI. The CDR3 runs to 16 residues. After removal of 4 bases from V and 6 bases from J, the junction contained 9 bases not matched to a gene. This CDR3 is CASSSTGTGDVNEQFF. The CDR3 DNA reads TGTGCCAGCAGTTCCACCGGGACAGGGGACGTCAATGAGCAGTTCTTC.

This sequence joins TRBV19 and TRBJ1-1; 7 bases line up with TRBD1. With V trimmed by 2 bases and J by 6 bases, 12 bases remained unmatched. The CDR3 has 16 residues. Germline-derived CDR1 and CDR2 are LNHDA and SQIVND (reference sequence). Written as DNA, the CDR3 is TGTGCCAGTAGTATACCGGGCGGCAGGGGGAGGCCTGAAGCTTTCTTT. Its translation: CASSIPGGRGRPEAFF.

V and J are TRBV7-2 and TRBJ1-5; no firm D call. The length of the CDR3 is 16 residues. Trimming stripped 1 base from V and 0 bases from J, with 10 bases between. Germline V gives CDR1 SGHTA, CDR2 FQGNSA. This CDR3 is CASSLVSGNSNQPQHF. As DNA, the CDR3 is TGTGCCAGCAGCTTAGTTTCCGGAAATAGCAATCAGCCCCAGCATTTT.

This clone was seen a handful of times. The V call is TRBV11-2, the J call TRBJ1-3, with 7 bases that match TRBD1. The CDR3 has 15 amino acids. Trimming removed 2 bases from V and 3 bases from J; junction bases left unmatched: 4. Germline V gene lookup returns CDR1 SGHAT and CDR2 FQNNGV. The CDR3 coding sequence is TGTGCCAGCAGCTTACAACAGGGGCTTGGAAACACCATATATTTT. Translated: CASSLQQGLGNTIYF.

The chain employs TRBV27 and TRBJ2-3; D not certain. The V gene's germline CDR1 is MNHEY and CDR2 SMNVEV (reference sequence). This CDR3 is 12 amino acids long. The V end lost 5 bases, the J end lost 2 bases, and 5 bases lay between the germline ends. CDR3 DNA sequence: TGTGCCAGCAGTCCCCACACAGATACGCAGTATTTT. It specifies CASSPHTDTQYF.

This chain uses TRBV15 with TRBJ1-2; weak D call: TRBD1 (5 bases). V lost 5 bases and J 3 bases, leaving 13 bases between the germline ends. This CDR3 is built from 14 residues. Germline V gene lookup returns CDR1 LNHNV and CDR2 YYDKDF (reference sequence). The CDR3 loop reads CATSGEDTHYGYTF. The CDR3 DNA is TGTGCCACCAGCGGCGAGGACACACACTATGGCTACACCTTC.

V is TRBV10-1 and J is TRBJ1-2, with 7 nucleotides matching TRBD1. CDR1 and CDR2 from the germline V gene are WNHNN and SYGVQD (reference sequence). V gave up 2 bases and J gave up 8 bases; unmatched junction bases: 5. This CDR3 is 13 amino acids long. DNA of the CDR3: TGCGCCAGCAGTGAGAGGGGGACAGTCGGCTACACCTTC. Translated: CASSERGTVGYTF.

The J gene is TRBJ2-2, the V gene TRBV9; maybe TRBD1 (5 bases). Germline V gene sequence: CDR1 SGDLS, CDR2 YYNGEE. The CDR3 is 13 residues long. V was clipped by 4 bases and J by 5 bases, with 9 bases between them. The CDR3 region is CASSPRVTGELFF. The CDR3 DNA reads as TGTGCCAGCAGCCCCAGGGTTACCGGGGAGCTGTTTTTT.

The chain combines TRBV9 with TRBJ1-4; a possible D gene is TRBD1 (5 bases). Germline V lookup: CDR1 SGDLS, CDR2 YYNGEE. Deletions cut 3 bases from V and 6 bases from J, with 15 bases between. The CDR3 covers 15 residues. CDR3: CASSASGTAHEKLFF. The CDR3 DNA follows: TGTGCCAGCAGCGCCTCCGGGACTGCACATGAAAAACTGTTTTTT.

The J gene is TRBJ1-1, the V gene TRBV2; the match to TRBD1 covers 9 bases. This CDR3 is built from 13 residues. The germline V gene encodes CDR1 SNHLY and CDR2 FYNNEI. V shed 5 bases, J shed 6 bases, and the junction held 4 bases outside the gene matches. CDR3 DNA: TGTGCCAGCAGTTTGGACAGGGGCCCTGAAGCTTTCTTT. Residues: CASSLDRGPEAFF.

The chain recombines TRBV7-2 with TRBJ2-2; 8 nucleotides line up with TRBD2. Germline CDR1 SGHTA, CDR2 FQGNSA. The CDR3 loop spans 16 amino acids. Trimming cost V 1 base and J 5 bases; bases outside gene matches: 6. The CDR3 DNA sequence: TGTGCCAGCAGCTTAGGGGCGGGAGGAGGTACCGGGGAGCTGTTTTTT. Amino acid sequence: CASSLGAGGGTGELFF. The full variable domain, with the rest looked up from reference TRBV7-2 and TRBJ2-2, is GAGVSQSPSNKVTEKGKDVELRCDPISGHTALYWYRQSLGQGLEFLIYFQGNSAPDKSGLPSDRFSAERTGGSVSTLTIQRTQQEDSAVYLCASSLGAGGGTGELFFGEGSRLTVL.

A single count supports this clone. V gene TRBV12-5 combines with J gene TRBJ2-5, with unresolved D. This CDR3 region has 14 residues. CDR1 and CDR2 (germline): LGHNT, FRNRAP. Between the trimmed V and J ends, which lost 5 bases and 5 bases, there was a span of 15 bases. CDR3 loop: CASGPTNGIETQYF. The CDR3 nucleotides read TGTGCTAGTGGTCCCACTAACGGTATCGAGACCCAGTACTTC.